Shown below are 17 T cell receptor beta chains from a single sample sequenced in a study of T-cell memory formation after mild COVID-19. TCRdb recomputed calls from the 5' RACE reads with MiXCR, one row per CDR3 protein. The sample lists 80,000 to 95,000 distinct CDR3 sequences; 20% to 25% were seen once. The sample comprised PBMCs or a T cell subset sorted from them (not recorded which). These receptors were collected from a man in his late teens or twenties who had mild COVID-19 (a few samples of this study predate the infection). Cell type and time point are not known.

This chain joins TRBV4-2 and TRBJ2-5; possible D gene TRBD2, 5 bases. The CDR3 spans 15 residues. Germline CDR1 reads LGHNA; CDR2 reads YNFKEQ. V lost 4 bases and J lost 5, with 17 bases in between. The CDR3 DNA sequence: TGTGCCAGCAGCCGCATTCAGTCGGGGTTGGAGACCCAGTACTTC. The encoded protein is CASSRIQSGLETQYF.

This sequence joins TRBV7-7 and TRBJ1-6, with D tentatively TRBD1 (5 bases). V gave up 5 bases and J gave up 0 bases, with 11 bases separating them. The CDR3 is made up of 16 amino acids. Looked up from germline, CDR1 is SSHAT and CDR2 is FNYEAQ (reference sequence). CDR3 DNA sequence: TGTGCCAGCAGCCAACGACAGAGCTCCTATAATTCACCCCTCCACTTT. Its protein is CASSQRQSSYNSPLHF.

The rearrangement links TRBV3-1 to TRBJ1-1; 8 positions agree with TRBD1. This CDR3 contains 14 residues. The J segment lost 6 bases and the V segment lost 3 bases, leaving 6 bases of the junction unmatched. The germline CDR1 and CDR2 sequences are LGHDT and YNNKEL (reference sequence). DNA of the CDR3: TGTGCCAGCAGCCAGAGGACAGGGATCTCTGAAGCTTTCTTT. Its translation is CASSQRTGISEAFF.

This chain links TRBV27 with TRBJ2-7; D tentatively reads TRBD1 or TRBD2 (5 bases each). This CDR3 is 15 amino acids long. Germline CDR1 reads MNHEY; CDR2 reads SMNVEV (reference sequence). V lost 1 base to trimming and J lost 6 bases, with 16 bases between them. CDR3 sequence: CASSLLAGTAREQYF. Here the CDR3 DNA reads TGTGCCAGCAGTTTATTGGCAGGGACGGCTCGCGAGCAGTACTTC.

This clonotype was recorded at least ten times. This rearrangement joins TRBV30 to TRBJ2-6; D is uncertain. CDR1 GTSNPN and CDR2 SVGIG come from the germline V gene (reference sequence). The CDR3 extends over 14 amino acids. V was cut by 6 bases and J by 0 bases, with 9 bases left in between. CDR3: CACQKDSGANVLTF. CDR3 DNA: TGTGCCTGCCAGAAAGACTCTGGGGCCAACGTCCTGACTTTC.

This clonotype turned up a few times. The gene calls are TRBV29-1 and TRBJ2-2; D unresolved. Trimming shortened V by 5 bases and J by 6 bases, and 16 bases separated the two germline ends. Germline-derived CDR1 and CDR2 are SQVTM and ANQGSEA. The CDR3 covers 14 residues. DNA of the CDR3: TGCAGCGTTCCCGCTCACACTGAGGCCGGGGAGCTGTTTTTT. It specifies CSVPAHTEAGELFF.

The chain uses TRBV7-3 and TRBJ2-1; D gene uncertain. The CDR3 has 12 amino acids. V was cut by 4 bases and J by 8 bases, with 9 bases left in between. Germline CDR1 reads SGHTA; CDR2 reads FQGTGA. The CDR3 region has the DNA TGTGCCAGCAGCTCCCCGGGTGATGAGCAGTTCTTC. Its protein product is CASSSPGDEQFF. Together with reference TRBV7-3 and TRBJ2-1, the CDR3 gives the full variable domain: GAGVSQTPSNKVTEKGKYVELRCDPISGHTALYWYRQSLGQGPEFLIYFQGTGAADDSGLPNDRFFAVRPEGSVSTLKIQRTERGDSAVYLCASSSPGDEQFFGPGTRLTVL.

The rearrangement joins TRBV29-1 to TRBJ1-4; D is undetermined. The CDR3 length is 14 residues. Between the trimmed V and J ends, which lost 6 bases and 7 bases, there was a span of 18 bases. CDR1 and CDR2 (germline): SQVTM, ANQGSEA. CDR3 loop: CSVVSAPGGEKLFF. The CDR3 nucleotides are TGCAGCGTCGTCTCGGCCCCCGGCGGTGAAAAACTGTTTTTT. The complete variable domain, with remaining parts taken from reference TRBV29-1 and TRBJ1-4, reads SAVISQKPSRDICQRGTSLTIQCQVDSQVTMMFWYRQQPGQSLTLIATANQGSEATYESGFVIDKFPISRPNLTFSTLTVSNMSPEDSSIYLCSVVSAPGGEKLFFGSGTQLSVL.

V is TRBV7-9 and J is TRBJ1-2; D is undetermined. Deletions cut 3 bases from V and 4 bases from J, with 6 bases between. Germline CDR1 is SEHNR and CDR2 is FQNEAQ (reference sequence). This CDR3 spans 12 amino acids. This CDR3 is CASSFGLYGYTF. DNA of the CDR3: TGTGCCAGCAGCTTCGGACTCTATGGCTACACCTTC.

This clonotype has more than one count but fewer than ten. The V call is TRBV5-1, the J call TRBJ2-7; no clear D. The length of the CDR3 is 14 residues. V shed 5 bases and J shed 2 bases, with 14 bases lying between them. Germline V CDR1 and CDR2: SGHRS, YFSETQ. CDR3 DNA sequence: TGCGCCAGCAGACCTAGAGCAGGCCCCTACGAGCAGTACTTC. Protein product: CASRPRAGPYEQYF.

This sequence joins TRBV12-3 or TRBV12-4 and TRBJ1-1; D is unclear. V lost 6 bases to trimming and J lost 5 bases, with 7 bases between them. CDR3 size: 11 residues. The CDR3 bases are TGTGCCAGCAGCCGTTCGACTGAAGCTTTCTTT. Amino acids: CASSRSTEAFF.

The chain employs TRBV9 and TRBJ1-6; D is perhaps TRBD1 (6 bases). CDR1 is SGDLS and CDR2 is YYNGEE in the germline V gene. Between the trimmed V and J ends, which lost 4 bases and 2 bases, there was a span of 13 bases. CDR3 length: 16 residues. CDR3 nucleotides: TGTGCCAGCAGCCACAATACAGGGCCCTATAATTCACCCCTCCACTTT. It translates to CASSHNTGPYNSPLHF.

The table lists this clonotype with a few counts. J is TRBJ2-1 and V is TRBV9; 9 bases are a match to TRBD2. V lost 0 bases and J lost 8; bases outside the gene matches: 12. The germline CDR1 and CDR2 sequences are SGDLS and YYNGEE. The CDR3 sequence is 17 residues long. The CDR3 region is CASSVEGLGGGAYEQFF. The CDR3 region has the DNA TGTGCCAGCAGCGTAGAGGGTCTCGGCGGGGGGGCTTATGAGCAGTTCTTC. Based on the CDR3 plus reference TRBV9 and TRBJ2-1, the full variable domain is DSGVTQTPKHLITATGQRVTLRCSPRSGDLSVYWYQQSLDQGLQFLIQYYNGEERAKGNILERFSAQQFPDLHSELNLSSLELGDSALYFCASSVEGLGGGAYEQFFGPGTRLTVL.

V gene TRBV12-3 or TRBV12-4 combines with J gene TRBJ2-1; D perhaps matches TRBD1 (8 bases). V lost 5 bases and J lost 8, with 16 bases in between. CDR3 length: 14 residues. The CDR3 DNA sequence: TGTGCCAGCAGTAGACTAGCAGGGGGCGATGAGCAGTTCTTC. Its protein is CASSRLAGGDEQFF.

The table lists this clonotype with a few counts. This chain connects TRBV7-8 to TRBJ2-7, with 7 nucleotides matching TRBD1. With 5 bases clipped from V and 3 bases from J, the junction kept 7 bases outside the gene matches. The CDR3 spans 14 residues. Germline V gene sequence: CDR1 SGHVS, CDR2 FQNEAQ. Here the CDR3 reads CASSVLTGDYEQYV. The CDR3, as DNA: TGTGCCAGCAGCGTCCTAACAGGGGACTACGAGCAGTACGTC.

This clonotype has a handful of counts. The V and J genes are TRBV3-1 and TRBJ1-3; TRBD1 matches 7 bases. Per the germline V gene, CDR1 is LGHDT and CDR2 is YNNKEL (reference sequence). Trimming took 3 bases from V and 0 from J; bases not matched to a gene: 2. The CDR3 has 15 amino acids. The CDR3 sequence is CASSQYRGSGNTIYF. In nucleotides, the CDR3 is TGTGCCAGCAGCCAGTACAGGGGCTCTGGAAACACCATATATTTT. The complete variable domain, with remaining parts taken from reference TRBV3-1 and TRBJ1-3, reads DTAVSQTPKYLVTQMGNDKSIKCEQNLGHDTMYWYKQDSKKFLKIMFSYNNKELIINETVPNRFSPKSPDKAHLNLHINSLELGDSAVYFCASSQYRGSGNTIYFGEGSWLTVV.

The V call is TRBV6-2 or TRBV6-3, the J call TRBJ2-1; perhaps TRBD2 as D (6 bases). This CDR3 has 14 amino acids. Per the germline V gene, CDR1 is MNHEY and CDR2 is SVGEGT. Trimming removed 6 bases from V and 9 bases from J, with 18 bases in between. CDR3 sequence: CASSRGTSRGEQFF. The CDR3 region has the DNA TGTGCCAGCAGCCGAGGGACTTCGCGTGGTGAGCAGTTCTTC.